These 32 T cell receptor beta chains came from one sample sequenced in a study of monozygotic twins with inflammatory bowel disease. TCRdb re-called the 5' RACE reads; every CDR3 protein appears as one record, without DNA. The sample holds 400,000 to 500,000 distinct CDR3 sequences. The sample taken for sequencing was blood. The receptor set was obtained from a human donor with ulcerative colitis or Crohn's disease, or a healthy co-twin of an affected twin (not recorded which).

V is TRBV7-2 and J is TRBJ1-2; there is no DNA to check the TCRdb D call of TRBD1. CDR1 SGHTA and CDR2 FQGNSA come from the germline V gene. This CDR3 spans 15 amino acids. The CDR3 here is CASSLAFRGNYGYTF.

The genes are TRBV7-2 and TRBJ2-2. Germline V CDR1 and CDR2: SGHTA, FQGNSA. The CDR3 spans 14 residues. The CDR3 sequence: CASSFRSPTGELFF.

The CDR3 sequence: CASTIAGGRSYNEQFF. This chain links TRBV5-1 with TRBJ2-1; TCRdb's D call of TRBD2 is untestable without DNA. The germline gives CDR1 SGHRS, CDR2 YFSETQ. The CDR3 has 16 amino acids. Full variable domain (remainder filled in from reference TRBV5-1 and TRBJ2-1): KAGVTQTPRYLIKTRGQQVTLSCSPISGHRSVSWYQQTPGQGLQFLFEYFSETQRNKGNFPGRFSGRQFSNSRSEMNVSTLELGDSALYLCASTIAGGRSYNEQFFGPGTRLTVL.

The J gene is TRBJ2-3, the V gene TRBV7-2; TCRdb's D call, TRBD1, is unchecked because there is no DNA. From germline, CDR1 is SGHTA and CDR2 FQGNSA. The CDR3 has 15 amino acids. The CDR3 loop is CASSPQGIGTDTQYF.

The CDR3 reads CASSVDGRGNTIYF. This sequence joins TRBV9 and TRBJ1-3. Germline V CDR1 and CDR2: SGDLS, YYNGEE. The CDR3 is 14 amino acids.

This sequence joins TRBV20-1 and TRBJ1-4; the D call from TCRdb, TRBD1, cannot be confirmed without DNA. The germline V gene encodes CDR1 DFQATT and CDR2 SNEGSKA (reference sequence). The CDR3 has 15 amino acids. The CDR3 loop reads CSARSGGSANEKLFF.

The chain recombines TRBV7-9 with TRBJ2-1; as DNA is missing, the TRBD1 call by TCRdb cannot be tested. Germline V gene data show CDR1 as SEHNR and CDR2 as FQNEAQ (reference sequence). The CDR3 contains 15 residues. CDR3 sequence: CASKKGGRAYNEQFF.

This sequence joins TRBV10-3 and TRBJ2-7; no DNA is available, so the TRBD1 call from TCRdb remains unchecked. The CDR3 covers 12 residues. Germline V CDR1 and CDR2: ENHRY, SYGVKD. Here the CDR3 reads CAVKPGDGGQYF.

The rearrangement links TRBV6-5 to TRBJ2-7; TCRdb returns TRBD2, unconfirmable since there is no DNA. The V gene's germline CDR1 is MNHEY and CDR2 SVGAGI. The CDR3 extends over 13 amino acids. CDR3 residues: CASSYSGTREQYF.

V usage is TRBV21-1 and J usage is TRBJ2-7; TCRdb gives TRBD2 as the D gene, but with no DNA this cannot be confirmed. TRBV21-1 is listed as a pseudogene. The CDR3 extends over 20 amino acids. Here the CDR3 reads CASSKRAGGLAGVAPYEQYF.

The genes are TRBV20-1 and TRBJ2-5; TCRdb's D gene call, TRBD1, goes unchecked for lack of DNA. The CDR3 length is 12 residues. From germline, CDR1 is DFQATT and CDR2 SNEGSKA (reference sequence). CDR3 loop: CSAPGGAQTQYF.

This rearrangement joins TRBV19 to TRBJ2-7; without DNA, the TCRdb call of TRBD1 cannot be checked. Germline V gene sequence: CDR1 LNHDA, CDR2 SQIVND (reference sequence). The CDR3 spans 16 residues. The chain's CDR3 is CASSTPKGFTSYEQYF.

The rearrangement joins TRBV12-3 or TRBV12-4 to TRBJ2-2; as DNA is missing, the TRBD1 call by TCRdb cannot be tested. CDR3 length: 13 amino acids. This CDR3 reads CASSMGGPGELFF.

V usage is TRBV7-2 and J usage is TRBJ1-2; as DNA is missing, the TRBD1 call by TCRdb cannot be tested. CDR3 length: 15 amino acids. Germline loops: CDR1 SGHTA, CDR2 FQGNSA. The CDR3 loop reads CASETSGTGVAGYTF.

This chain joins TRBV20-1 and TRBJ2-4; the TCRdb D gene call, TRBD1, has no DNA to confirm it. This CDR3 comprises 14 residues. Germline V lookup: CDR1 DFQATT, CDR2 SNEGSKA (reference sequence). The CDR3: CSTRGPGQLNIQYF.

The CDR3 protein is CASSSLGLAGGNTGELFF. V and J are TRBV7-7 and TRBJ2-2; lacking DNA, the TRBD2 call made by TCRdb goes unchecked. CDR1 SSHAT and CDR2 FNYEAQ come from the germline V gene (reference sequence). This CDR3 spans 18 amino acids. The variable domain in full, completed from reference TRBV7-7 and TRBJ2-2, reads GAGVSQSPRYKVTKRGQDVTLRCDPISSHATLYWYQQALGQGPEFLTYFNYEAQPDKSGLPSDRFSAERPEGSISTLTIQRTEQRDSAMYRCASSSLGLAGGNTGELFFGEGSRLTVL.

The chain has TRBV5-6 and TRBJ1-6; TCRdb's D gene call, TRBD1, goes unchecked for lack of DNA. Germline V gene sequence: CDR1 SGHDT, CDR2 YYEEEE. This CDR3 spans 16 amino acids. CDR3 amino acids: CASSLLQGAMDSPLHF. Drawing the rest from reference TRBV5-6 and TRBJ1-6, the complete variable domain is DAGVTQSPTHLIKTRGQQVTLRCSPKSGHDTVSWYQQALGQGPQFIFQYYEEEERQRGNFPDRFSGHQFPNYSSELNVNALLLGDSALYLCASSLLQGAMDSPLHFGNGTRLTVT.

The CDR3 region is CASRPGAQETQYF. The chain carries TRBV7-2 and TRBJ2-5; TCRdb proposes TRBD1, but this gene call is untestable without DNA. The CDR3 is made up of 13 amino acids. Per the germline V gene, CDR1 is SGHTA and CDR2 is FQGNSA.

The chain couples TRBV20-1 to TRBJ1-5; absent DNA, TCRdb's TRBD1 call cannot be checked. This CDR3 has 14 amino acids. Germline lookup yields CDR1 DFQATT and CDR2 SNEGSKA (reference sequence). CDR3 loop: CSARVGTNNQPQHF.

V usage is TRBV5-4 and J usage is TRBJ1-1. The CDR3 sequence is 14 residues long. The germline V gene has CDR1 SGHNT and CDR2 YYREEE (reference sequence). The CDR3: CASSGRGYSGEAFF.

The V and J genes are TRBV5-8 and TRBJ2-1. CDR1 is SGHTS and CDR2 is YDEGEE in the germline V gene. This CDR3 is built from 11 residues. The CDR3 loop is CASSLVEEQFF.

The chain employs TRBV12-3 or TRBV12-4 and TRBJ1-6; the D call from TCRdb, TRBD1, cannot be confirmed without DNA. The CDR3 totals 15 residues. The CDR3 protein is CASRTTLGTNSPLHF.

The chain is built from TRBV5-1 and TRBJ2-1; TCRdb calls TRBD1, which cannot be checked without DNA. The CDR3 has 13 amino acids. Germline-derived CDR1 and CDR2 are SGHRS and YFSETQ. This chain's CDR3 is CASWGLTYNEQFF. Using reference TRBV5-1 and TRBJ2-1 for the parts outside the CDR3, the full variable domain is KAGVTQTPRYLIKTRGQQVTLSCSPISGHRSVSWYQQTPGQGLQFLFEYFSETQRNKGNFPGRFSGRQFSNSRSEMNVSTLELGDSALYLCASWGLTYNEQFFGPGTRLTVL.

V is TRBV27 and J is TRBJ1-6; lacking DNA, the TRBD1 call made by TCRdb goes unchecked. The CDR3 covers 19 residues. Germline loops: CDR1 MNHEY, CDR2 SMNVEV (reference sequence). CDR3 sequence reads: CASSLEGTLSGPHNSPLHF.

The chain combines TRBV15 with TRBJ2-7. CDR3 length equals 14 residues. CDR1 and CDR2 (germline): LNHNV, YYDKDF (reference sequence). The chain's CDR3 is CATSEGGSSYEQYF.

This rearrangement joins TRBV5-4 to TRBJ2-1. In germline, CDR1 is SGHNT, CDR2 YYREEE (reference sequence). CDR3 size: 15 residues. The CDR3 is CASSLDRATYNEQFF.

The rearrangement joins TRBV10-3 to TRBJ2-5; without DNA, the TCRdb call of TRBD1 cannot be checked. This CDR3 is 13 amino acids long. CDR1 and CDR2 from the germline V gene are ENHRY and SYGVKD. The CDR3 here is CAISEAGFETQYF.

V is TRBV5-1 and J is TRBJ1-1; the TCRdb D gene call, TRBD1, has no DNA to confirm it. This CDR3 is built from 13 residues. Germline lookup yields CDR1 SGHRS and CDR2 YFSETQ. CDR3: CASNGQGNTEAFF.

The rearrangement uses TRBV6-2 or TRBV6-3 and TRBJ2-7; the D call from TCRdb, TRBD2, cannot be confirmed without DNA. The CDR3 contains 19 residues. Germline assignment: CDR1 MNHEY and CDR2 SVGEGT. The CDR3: CASSYSRATSGSAIYEQYF.

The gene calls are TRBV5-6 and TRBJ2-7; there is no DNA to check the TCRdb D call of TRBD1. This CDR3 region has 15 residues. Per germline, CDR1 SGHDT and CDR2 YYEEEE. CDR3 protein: CASSLAGPNPYEQYF.

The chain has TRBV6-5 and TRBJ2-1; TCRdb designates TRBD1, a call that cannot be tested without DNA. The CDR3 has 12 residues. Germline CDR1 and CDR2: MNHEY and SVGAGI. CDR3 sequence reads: CASSFGGNEQFF.

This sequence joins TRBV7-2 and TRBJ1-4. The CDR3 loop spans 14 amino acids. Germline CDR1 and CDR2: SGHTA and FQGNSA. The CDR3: CASSLGSYGEKLFF.